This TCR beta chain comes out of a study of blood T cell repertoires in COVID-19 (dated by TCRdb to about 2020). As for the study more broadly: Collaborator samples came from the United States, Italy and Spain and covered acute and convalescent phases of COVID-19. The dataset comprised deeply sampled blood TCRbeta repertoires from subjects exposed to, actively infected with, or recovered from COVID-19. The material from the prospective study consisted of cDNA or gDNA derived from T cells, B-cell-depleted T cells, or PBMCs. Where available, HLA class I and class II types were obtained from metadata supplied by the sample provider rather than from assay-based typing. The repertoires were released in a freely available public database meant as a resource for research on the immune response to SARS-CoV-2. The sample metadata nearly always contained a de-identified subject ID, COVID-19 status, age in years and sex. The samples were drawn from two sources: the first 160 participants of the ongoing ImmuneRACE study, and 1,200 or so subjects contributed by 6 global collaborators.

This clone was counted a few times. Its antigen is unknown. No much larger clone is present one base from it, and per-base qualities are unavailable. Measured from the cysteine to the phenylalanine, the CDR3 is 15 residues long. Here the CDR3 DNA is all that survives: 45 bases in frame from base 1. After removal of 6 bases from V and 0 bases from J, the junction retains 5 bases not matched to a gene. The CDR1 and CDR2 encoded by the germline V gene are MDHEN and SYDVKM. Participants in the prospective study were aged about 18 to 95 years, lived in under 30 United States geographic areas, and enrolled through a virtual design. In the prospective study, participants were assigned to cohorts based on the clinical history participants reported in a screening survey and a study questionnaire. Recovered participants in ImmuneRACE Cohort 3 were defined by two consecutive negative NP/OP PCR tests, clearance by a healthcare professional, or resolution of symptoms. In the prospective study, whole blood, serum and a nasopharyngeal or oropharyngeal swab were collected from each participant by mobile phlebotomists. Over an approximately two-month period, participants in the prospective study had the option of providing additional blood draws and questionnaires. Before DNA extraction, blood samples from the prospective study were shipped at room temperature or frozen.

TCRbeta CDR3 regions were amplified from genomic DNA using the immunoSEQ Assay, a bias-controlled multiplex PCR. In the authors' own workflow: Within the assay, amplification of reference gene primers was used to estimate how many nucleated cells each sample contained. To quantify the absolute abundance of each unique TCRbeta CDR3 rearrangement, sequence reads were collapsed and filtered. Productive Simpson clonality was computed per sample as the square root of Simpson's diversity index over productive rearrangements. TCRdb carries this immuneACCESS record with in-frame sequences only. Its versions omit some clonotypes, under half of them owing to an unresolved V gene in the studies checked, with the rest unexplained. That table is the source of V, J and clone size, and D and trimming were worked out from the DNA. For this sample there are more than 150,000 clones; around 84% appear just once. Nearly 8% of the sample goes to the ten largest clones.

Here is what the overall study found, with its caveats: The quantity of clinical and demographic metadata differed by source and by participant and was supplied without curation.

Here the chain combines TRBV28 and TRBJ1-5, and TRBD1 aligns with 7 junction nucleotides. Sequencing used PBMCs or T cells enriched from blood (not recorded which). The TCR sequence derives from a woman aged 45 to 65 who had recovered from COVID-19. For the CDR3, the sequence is CASSPGGNSNQPQHF. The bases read TGTGCCAGCAGCCCAGGGGGTAATAGCAATCAGCCCCAGCATTTT.